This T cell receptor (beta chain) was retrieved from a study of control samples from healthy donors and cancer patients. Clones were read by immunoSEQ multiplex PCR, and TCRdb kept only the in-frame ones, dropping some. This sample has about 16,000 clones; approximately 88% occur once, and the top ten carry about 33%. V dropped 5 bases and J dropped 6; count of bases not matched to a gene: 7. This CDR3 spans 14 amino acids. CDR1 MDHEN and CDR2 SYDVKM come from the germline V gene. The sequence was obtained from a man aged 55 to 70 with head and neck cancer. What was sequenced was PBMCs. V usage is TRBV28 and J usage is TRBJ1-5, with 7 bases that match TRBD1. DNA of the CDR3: TGTGCCAGCAGTCCGCCAGGGGGGGGTCAGCCCCAGCATTTT. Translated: CASSPPGGGQPQHF.